This TCR beta chain was captured in a study of identical twins' blood T cells. On the study more broadly: Roughly 12 libraries, six alpha and six beta, gave 45 million to 50 million reads.

This clonotype was detected a few times. A single record per CDR3 protein comes from TCRdb applying MiXCR to the 5' RACE reads. The sample has hundreds of thousands of distinct CDR3 sequences, more than 25% seen once. With 5 bases removed from V and 5 bases from J, the gap between germline ends came to 13 bases. Germline V gene sequence: CDR1 DFQATT, CDR2 SNEGSKA (reference sequence). The CDR3 totals 13 residues. Three pairs of healthy female monozygous twins were the donors. The V call is TRBV20-1, the J call TRBJ2-1, with a possible D match to TRBD1 (5 bases). The source is a woman aged 18 to 55 in good health. The material sequenced was PBMCs. The CDR3 region is CSASSGHDNEQFF. CDR3 DNA: TGCAGTGCTTCTTCAGGACACGACAATGAGCAGTTCTTC.